Described below is a single T cell receptor beta chain sequence and its context. The data were produced by immunoSEQ multiplex PCR, yet TCRdb's version contains in-frame clones alone and is incomplete. The sample holds a few hundred thousand clones; about 85% are singletons and the top ten take about 1%. It was during active infection that Seattle patients were enrolled and then longitudinally followed. V was pared by 2 bases and J by 3 bases, with 13 bases between. The CDR3 spans 15 residues. CDR1 and CDR2 (germline): MNHEY, SVGEGT. The record originates from a study of blood T cell repertoires in COVID-19.

The source material was peripheral blood. The clonotype comes from a human donor with COVID-19, enrolled during active disease. The donor label of this sample is uncertain. The chain employs TRBV6-2 or TRBV6-3 and TRBJ1-1, with no clear D. Written as DNA, the CDR3 is TGTGCCAGCAGTTACGTTCTCGGGGAGGACACTGAAGCTTTCTTT. As protein: CASSYVLGEDTEAFF.